This passage covers 21 T cell receptor beta chains from one sample sequenced in a study of blood T cell repertoires in COVID-19. Generated by immunoSEQ multiplex PCR, the TCRdb table keeps only in-frame clones and is missing some. The profile shows 300,000 to 500,000 clones, 88% of them singletons. Sequences were obtained from PBMCs or T cells enriched from blood (not recorded which). These TCRs come from a woman aged 25 to 39 with acute COVID-19.

The J gene is TRBJ2-7, the V gene TRBV2; 11 nucleotides agree with TRBD2. The CDR3 covers 15 residues. Germline V gene lookup returns CDR1 SNHLY and CDR2 FYNNEI. Unmatched junction bases numbered 4, after V lost 3 bases and J lost 3 bases. Here the CDR3 reads CASSDSSGGLYEQYF. DNA of the CDR3: TGTGCCAGCAGTGATTCTAGCGGGGGGCTCTACGAGCAGTACTTC.

The rearrangement links TRBV7-2 to TRBJ2-1, with 10 nucleotides matching TRBD2. This CDR3 is 18 amino acids long. V gave up 1 base and J gave up 6 bases; unmatched junction bases: 12. Per germline, CDR1 SGHTA and CDR2 FQGNSA. The CDR3 DNA sequence: TGTGCCAGCAGCTTAGTGGCCAGCGGGGGGGCGTCTCGCAATGAGCAGTTCTTC. It yields the protein CASSLVASGGASRNEQFF.

The count of this clone is one. The chain joins TRBV6-5 to TRBJ2-1, with TRBD1 identical over 8 bases. Germline lookup yields CDR1 MNHEY and CDR2 SVGAGI. The CDR3 runs 15 residues. Unmatched junction bases numbered 4, after V lost 6 bases and J lost 0 bases. The CDR3 DNA is TGTGCCAGCAGGGACAGGGACAGCTCCTACAATGAGCAGTTCTTC. The encoded protein is CASRDRDSSYNEQFF.

The chain is built from TRBV11-2 and TRBJ1-6; no definite D call. Germline-derived CDR1 and CDR2 are SGHAT and FQNNGV. CDR3 length: 14 residues. V lost 6 bases and J 8 bases, leaving 14 bases between the germline ends. CDR3 DNA sequence: TGTGCCAGCAGTGGTGTCTCCGGGGATTCACCCCTCCACTTT. It encodes CASSGVSGDSPLHF.

The chain links TRBV20-1 to TRBJ2-7, with a tentative D call TRBD2 (6 bases). The V end was cut by 3 bases, the J end by 7 bases, with 10 bases between. The CDR3 runs 11 residues. The germline CDR1 and CDR2 sequences are DFQATT and SNEGSKA (reference sequence). The CDR3 reads CSASGTGEQYF. The CDR3 DNA reads as TGCAGTGCTAGTGGGACTGGGGAGCAGTACTTC.

The chain combines TRBV27 with TRBJ1-5; D is perhaps TRBD1 (5 bases). Trimming stripped 3 bases from V and 2 bases from J, with 14 bases between. Germline-derived CDR1 and CDR2 are MNHEY and SMNVEV (reference sequence). The CDR3 is 16 amino acids. The CDR3 DNA reads as TGTGCCAGCAGTTTTGGAAGGGGCGTTGGCAATCAGCCCCAGCATTTT. It translates to CASSFGRGVGNQPQHF.

The V call is TRBV5-8, the J call TRBJ1-1, with D tentatively TRBD1 (6 bases). Germline CDR1 SGHTS, CDR2 YDEGEE. Trimming removed 6 bases at V and 1 base at J, with 19 bases between. The CDR3 contains 16 residues. Here the CDR3 reads CASTKGEVRGNTEAFF. The CDR3 DNA sequence: TGTGCCAGCACTAAGGGGGAAGTCAGGGGGAACACTGAAGCTTTCTTT.

The CDR3 region is CASSRGSGVTEAFF. In DNA, the CDR3 is TGCGCCAGCAGTCGAGGTTCCGGGGTCACTGAAGCTTTCTTT. This sequence joins TRBV10-1 and TRBJ1-1; D remains ambiguous. Trimming removed 5 bases from V and 4 bases from J, with 14 bases in between. CDR1 WNHNN and CDR2 SYGVQD come from the germline V gene (reference sequence). This CDR3 is 14 amino acids long.

The chain employs TRBV13 and TRBJ1-2, with TRBD1 identical over 12 bases. The CDR3 has 16 amino acids. The trim removed 1 base at V and 5 bases at J, leaving 5 bases unmatched. The germline CDR1 and CDR2 sequences are PRHDT and FYEKMQ (reference sequence). In DNA, the CDR3 is TGTGCCAGCAGCTTAGTGGGGGACAGGGGGCAGTATGGCTACACCTTC. Translated, it gives CASSLVGDRGQYGYTF.

The V call is TRBV27, the J call TRBJ1-6; D not resolved. The V gene's germline CDR1 is MNHEY and CDR2 SMNVEV (reference sequence). Trimming took 4 bases from V and 5 from J, leaving 21 bases between them. This CDR3 contains 18 residues. The CDR3 is CASSSVPWSLMNNSPLHF. CDR3 sequence (DNA): TGTGCCAGCAGTTCGGTGCCCTGGAGCTTAATGAATAATTCACCCCTCCACTTT.

The chain carries TRBV6-1 and TRBJ1-2; D is perhaps TRBD1 (5 bases). Trimming took 2 bases from V and 5 from J, leaving 9 bases between them. CDR3 length equals 13 residues. Germline CDR1 and CDR2: MNHNS and SASEGT. CDR3 sequence: CASSEWTFYGYTF. CDR3 nucleotide sequence: TGTGCCAGCAGTGAATGGACATTTTATGGCTACACCTTC.

The chain joins TRBV12-3 or TRBV12-4 to TRBJ1-2; D call uncertain. V was trimmed by 3 bases and J by 2 bases, leaving 7 bases between them. This CDR3 spans 13 amino acids. CDR3 amino acids: CASSLFRNYGYTF. The CDR3 DNA reads as TGTGCCAGCAGTTTGTTCCGGAACTATGGCTACACCTTC.

The J gene is TRBJ2-7, the V gene TRBV5-1; no reliable D call. CDR1 and CDR2 from the germline V gene are SGHRS and YFSETQ. V was trimmed by 1 base and J by 0 bases, leaving 11 bases between them. The CDR3 totals 15 residues. The chain's CDR3 is CASSLSTRSSYEQYF. The CDR3 DNA reads TGCGCCAGCAGCTTGTCGACTCGGAGCTCCTACGAGCAGTACTTC.

The genes are TRBV5-5 and TRBJ2-7; D may be TRBD2 (5 bases). The germline gives CDR1 SGHKS, CDR2 YYEKEE (reference sequence). Trimming pared 4 bases from V and 0 bases from J, leaving 11 bases between. This CDR3 contains 14 residues. CDR3 bases: TGTGCCAGCAGCAGCGGACCCGCCTCCTACGAGCAGTACTTC. Protein product: CASSSGPASYEQYF. The full variable domain, completed using reference TRBV5-5 and TRBJ2-7, is DAGVTQSPTHLIKTRGQQVTLRCSPISGHKSVSWYQQVLGQGPQFIFQYYEKEERGRGNFPDRFSARQFPNYSSELNVNALLLGDSALYLCASSSGPASYEQYFGPGTRLTVT.

The chain recombines TRBV6-2 or TRBV6-3 with TRBJ2-5, with D possibly being TRBD2 (6 bases). This CDR3 contains 14 residues. Trimming shortened V by 0 bases and J by 2 bases, and 7 bases separated the two germline ends. From germline, CDR1 is MNHEY and CDR2 SVGEGT. CDR3 sequence reads: CASSYSGGQETQYF. The CDR3 nucleotides are TGTGCCAGCAGTTACTCGGGAGGACAAGAGACCCAGTACTTC.

The J gene is TRBJ1-5, the V gene TRBV7-8; D remains unclear. The V and J ends lost 7 bases and 0 bases respectively, with 10 bases between them. Germline V gene data show CDR1 as SGHVS and CDR2 as FQNEAQ. The CDR3 covers 14 residues. The CDR3 reads CASMADSSNQPQHF. In DNA form, the CDR3 reads TGTGCCAGCATGGCCGATTCTAGCAATCAGCCCCAGCATTTT.

This rearrangement joins TRBV25-1 to TRBJ1-1; possibly TRBD1 for D (5 bases). Germline CDR1 and CDR2: MGHDK and SYGVNS. The CDR3 is 15 amino acids. The V gene lost 3 bases and the J gene lost 1 base, with 12 bases spanning the gap. This CDR3 reads CASSDPAGWNTEAFF. CDR3 nucleotide sequence: TGTGCCAGCAGTGATCCGGCAGGGTGGAACACTGAAGCTTTCTTT.

J is TRBJ2-7 and V is TRBV24-1; D is uncertain. V gave up 3 bases and J gave up 9 bases, with 14 bases separating them. Germline-derived CDR1 and CDR2 are KGHDR and SFDVKD. The CDR3 is 13 amino acids. CDR3 coding DNA: TGTGCCACCAGTGATACAACTTCAGGAAGGCAGTACTTC. It specifies CATSDTTSGRQYF.

The V call is TRBV7-9, the J call TRBJ1-2; perhaps TRBD1 as D (6 bases). The CDR3 sequence is 16 residues long. Per the germline V gene, CDR1 is SEHNR and CDR2 is FQNEAQ (reference sequence). V lost 2 bases and J 2 bases, leaving 15 bases between the germline ends. The DNA for the CDR3 is TGTGCCAGCAGCTTAACCTCGACAGGCCGGAACTATGGCTACACCTTC. Its translation is CASSLTSTGRNYGYTF.

The rearrangement joins TRBV24-1 to TRBJ2-1, with 8 bases matching TRBD1. The CDR3 is made up of 15 amino acids. Germline V gene lookup returns CDR1 KGHDR and CDR2 SFDVKD. Trimming took 4 bases from V and 7 from J; bases not matched to a gene: 8. CDR3 sequence reads: CATSDRRQGRNEQFF. The DNA for the CDR3 is TGTGCCACCAGTGACCGCCGACAGGGGCGTAATGAGCAGTTCTTC.

The V and J genes are TRBV19 and TRBJ2-1, with D uncertain. The CDR3 extends over 13 amino acids. Trimming took off 7 bases at V and 8 bases at J, with 15 bases between the two ends. Germline-derived CDR1 and CDR2 are LNHDA and SQIVND (reference sequence). The CDR3 region has the DNA TGTGCCAGTATAGTACCTCAGACATATGAGCAGTTCTTC. Its protein product is CASIVPQTYEQFF. The whole variable domain, filled in from reference TRBV19 and TRBJ2-1, reads DGGITQSPKYLFRKEGQNVTLSCEQNLNHDAMYWYRQDPGQGLRLIYYSQIVNDFQKGDIAEGYSVSREKKESFPLTVTSAQKNPTAFYLCASIVPQTYEQFFGPGTRLTVL.